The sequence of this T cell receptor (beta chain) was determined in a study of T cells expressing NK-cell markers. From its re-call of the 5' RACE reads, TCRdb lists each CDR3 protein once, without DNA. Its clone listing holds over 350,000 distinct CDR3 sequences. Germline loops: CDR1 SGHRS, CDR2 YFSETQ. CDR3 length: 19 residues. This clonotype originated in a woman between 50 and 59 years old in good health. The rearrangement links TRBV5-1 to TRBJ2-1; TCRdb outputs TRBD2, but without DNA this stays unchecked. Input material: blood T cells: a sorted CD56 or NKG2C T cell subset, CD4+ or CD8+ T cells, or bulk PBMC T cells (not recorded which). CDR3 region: CASSSTGTSGRAIKDEQFF. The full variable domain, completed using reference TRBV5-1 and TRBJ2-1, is KAGVTQTPRYLIKTRGQQVTLSCSPISGHRSVSWYQQTPGQGLQFLFEYFSETQRNKGNFPGRFSGRQFSNSRSEMNVSTLELGDSALYLCASSSTGTSGRAIKDEQFFGPGTRLTVL.